This TCR beta chain comes out of a study of cytomegalovirus exposure and HLA in healthy donors. Study conclusions and caveats: Data from an earlier analysis indicated that most TCR beta V segments were productive either about 90% or about 30% of the time. There were 164 TCR beta chains listed as cytomegalovirus-associated. Roughly uniform depth of sequencing across donors was assumed in presence/absence analyses.

CDR3 size: 15 residues. V lost 4 bases to trimming and J lost 2 bases; unmatched junction nucleotides: 4. Germline loops: CDR1 SGHDT, CDR2 YYEEEE. The PCR was carried out with 60 Vbeta primers and 13 Jbeta primers. Original processing methods: Approximately 79 million unique TCR beta chains, around 10 million of them shared, were counted by a later analysis. Sequenced by immunoSEQ multiplex PCR; TCRdb stores in-frame clones only, minus some. V, J and clone size are those of that table, while D and trimming were read from the DNA. The sample consists of 150,000 to 200,000 clones, about four fifths of them appearing once. This clone was counted at least ten times. Its antigen is not known.

The specimen was PBMCs. This receptor was obtained from a woman between 18 and 29 years old in good health and CMV-seronegative. The chain couples TRBV5-6 to TRBJ2-7; TRBD2 aligns across 12 bases. CDR3 protein: CASSRLAGGTYEQYF. The CDR3 DNA sequence: TGTGCCAGCAGCCGGCTAGCGGGGGGGACCTACGAGCAGTACTTC.